A single TCR beta chain is shown here with its context. These data originate in a study of blood T cell repertoires in COVID-19. Study-level background: COVID-19 samples, acute and convalescent, were from the United States, Italy and Spain.

With 1 base clipped from V and 6 bases from J, the junction kept 8 bases outside the gene matches. The CDR3 runs 16 residues. CDR1 is SGHTA and CDR2 is FQGTGA in the germline V gene. The participants were between roughly 18 and 89 years old and came from about two dozen US areas. Cohorts were assigned according to the clinical history that participants reported. Per the original data handling: Nucleated cell counts were estimated from reference gene primer amplification. Profiled with immunoSEQ multiplex PCR; TCRdb holds only in-frame clones, not every one. V and J calls plus clone size are reproduced from that table; the DNA served to infer D and trimming. This table has around 300,000 clones, 88% appearing once.

Sequenced sample: PBMCs or T cells enriched from blood (not recorded which). This receptor was obtained from a woman between 50 and 59 years old who had recovered from COVID-19. The rearrangement links TRBV7-3 to TRBJ1-4, with 7 bases lining up with TRBD1. The CDR3 DNA follows: TGTGCCAGCAGCTTAAGTCGCGACAGGGAAGATGAAAAACTGTTTTTT. It encodes CASSLSRDREDEKLFF.